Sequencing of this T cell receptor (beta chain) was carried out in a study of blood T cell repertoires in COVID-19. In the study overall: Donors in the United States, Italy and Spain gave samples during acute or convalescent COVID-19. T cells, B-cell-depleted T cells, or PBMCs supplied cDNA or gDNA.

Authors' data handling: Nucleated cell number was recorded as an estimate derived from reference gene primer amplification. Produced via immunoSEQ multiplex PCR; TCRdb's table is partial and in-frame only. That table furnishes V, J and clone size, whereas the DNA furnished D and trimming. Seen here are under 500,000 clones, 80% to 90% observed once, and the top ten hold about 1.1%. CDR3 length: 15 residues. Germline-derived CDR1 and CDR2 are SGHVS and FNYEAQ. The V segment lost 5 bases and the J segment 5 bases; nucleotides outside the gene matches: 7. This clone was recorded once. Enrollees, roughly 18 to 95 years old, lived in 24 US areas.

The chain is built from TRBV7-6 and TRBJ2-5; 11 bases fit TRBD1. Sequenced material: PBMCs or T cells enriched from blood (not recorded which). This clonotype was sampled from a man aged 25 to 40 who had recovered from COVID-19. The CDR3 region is CASSNGQGAWETQYF. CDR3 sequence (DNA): TGTGCCAGCAGCAACGGACAGGGGGCTTGGGAGACCCAGTACTTC.